These T cell receptor beta chains were read from a single sample in a study of stem cell transplantation in POMP-related autoinflammatory disease. TCRdb keeps only in-frame clones here, not all; method: immunoSEQ multiplex PCR. The sample has 4,700 or so clones; roughly 90% are singletons. Sequenced here: CD8+ T cells from PBMCs, sampled after stem cell transplantation. The receptor set was obtained from a human patient with POMP-related autoinflammation and immune dysregulation (PRAID). Some T cells may be provided by the graft donor. CDR3s include the opening cysteine and the closing phenylalanine or tryptophan. The D gene is left open where the match is weak. Clone size, where shown, is once, few, many, or a class for clones that have expanded.

j_call | clone_size | v_call | d_call | cdr3_nt | cdr3_aa
TRBJ2-2 | . | TRBV5-4 | . | TGTGCCAGCAGCTGGGGACCCGGGGAGCTGTTTTTT | CASSWGPGELFF
TRBJ2-7 | . | TRBV19 | . | TGTGCCACTCAGGGGCAGGCTCTAGGGGAGCAGTACTTC | CATQGQALGEQYF
TRBJ2-1 | . | TRBV13 | . | TGTGCCAGCAGCCTGCGGGGTAGTATCGATGAGCAGTTCTTC | CASSLRGSIDEQFF
TRBJ2-1 | once | TRBV27 | TRBD1 | TGTGCCAGCAGTCCCTCTCGGGACAGGTACAATGAGCAGTTCTTC | CASSPSRDRYNEQFF
TRBJ2-7 | . | TRBV4-3 | . | TGCGCCAGCAGCCAAGATGGAGGTTACGAGCAGTACTTC | CASSQDGGYEQYF
TRBJ1-2 | . | TRBV29-1 | . | TGCAGCGCCGCCGAAAGTTACTATGGCTACACCTTC | CSAAESYYGYTF
TRBJ2-7 | once | TRBV28 | . | TGTGCCAGCAGTTTCGTCTACGAGCAGTACTTC | CASSFVYEQYF
TRBJ1-5 | . | TRBV9 | . | TGTGCCAGCAGCGTCGACAGCACTAGCAATCAGCCCCAGCATTTT | CASSVDSTSNQPQHF
TRBJ2-2 | . | TRBV9 | . | TGTGCCAGCAGCGGGGCGAACACCGGGGAGCTGTTTTTT | CASSGANTGELFF
TRBJ2-2 | . | TRBV15 | . | TGTGCCACCAGCAGAGGGTCCGGTGCCAGGACCGGGGAGCTGTTTTTT | CATSRGSGARTGELFF
TRBJ2-7 | . | TRBV13 | TRBD1 | TGTGCCAGCAGCGGCAGGGGGCTTGCCTACGAGCAGTACTTC | CASSGRGLAYEQYF
TRBJ2-7 | . | TRBV11-2 | TRBD1 | TGTGCCAGCAGCCAGAGACAGGGGTACGAGCAGTACTTC | CASSQRQGYEQYF
TRBJ2-3 | . | TRBV9 | . | TGTGCCAGCAGCGTAGCCGGCGGTTCGGGGTCGGATACGCAGTATTTT | CASSVAGGSGSDTQYF
TRBJ2-3 | . | TRBV18 | TRBD1 | TGTGCCAGCTCACCGACGCCGGGACAGGACACAGATACGCAGTATTTT | CASSPTPGQDTDTQYF
TRBJ2-2 | . | TRBV7-8 | . | TGTGCCAGCAGCTTAGTTTCGGTAGACACCGGGGAGCTGTTTTTT | CASSLVSVDTGELFF
TRBJ2-7 | . | TRBV5-4 | . | TGTGCCAGCAGCTTGGTCTCCGGCCACGAGCAGTACTTC | CASSLVSGHEQYF
TRBJ1-1 | . | TRBV30 | . | TGTGCCTGGTCCCACGACGGGATGAACACTGAAGCTTTCTTT | CAWSHDGMNTEAFF
TRBJ2-7 | few | TRBV10-3 | . | TGTGCCATCAGTGAGTCGGCGACAAACGAGCAGTACTTC | CAISESATNEQYF
TRBJ1-2 | . | TRBV7-9 | . | TGTGCCAGCAGCTTAGGGGGAGTCTATGGCTACACCTTC | CASSLGGVYGYTF
TRBJ1-2 | . | TRBV29-1 | TRBD1 | TGCAGCGTCACAGGGGGGCATGGCTACACCTTC | CSVTGGHGYTF
TRBJ2-7 | . | TRBV4-1 | . | TGCGCCAGCAGCCAAGACTGGAGTTCCTCCTACGAGCAGTACTTC | CASSQDWSSSYEQYF
TRBJ2-7 | . | TRBV7-9 | . | TGTGCCAGCACCCCGACCTACGGGACCCCCTACGAGCAGTACTTC | CASTPTYGTPYEQYF
TRBJ2-7 | . | TRBV5-6 | . | TGTGCCAGCAGCCCGGACGGGATGAGCTCCTACGAGCAGTACTTC | CASSPDGMSSYEQYF
TRBJ2-1 | . | TRBV27 | . | TGTGCCAGCAGTTTGGCTAGCTACAATGAGCAGTTCTTC | CASSLASYNEQFF
TRBJ2-7 | . | TRBV6-2/TRBV6-3 | . | TGTGCCAGCAGTTACCCACTTGGGGGGAGCGCATCACCTTACGAGCAGTACTTC | CASSYPLGGSASPYEQYF
TRBJ2-1 | . | TRBV2 | TRBD1 | TGTGCCAGCAGTGAACCCCCGGGACAGGGGCCTCGAATGGGTGAGCAGTTCTTC | CASSEPPGQGPRMGEQFF
TRBJ2-1 | . | TRBV25-1 | . | TGTGCCAGCAGCAAGGGGAAGCCTAGCACGGGGTACAATGAGCAGTTCTTC | CASSKGKPSTGYNEQFF
TRBJ2-1 | . | TRBV7-9 | TRBD1 | TGTGCCAGCAGCTCACCCTGGGACAGCGACAATGAGCAGTTCTTC | CASSSPWDSDNEQFF
TRBJ2-1 | . | TRBV5-1 | TRBD2 | TGCGCCAGCAGCTTGCGGGCTAGCGGGGACTACAATGAGCAGTTCTTC | CASSLRASGDYNEQFF
TRBJ2-7 | . | TRBV29-1 | TRBD2 | TGCAGCGTTCTCCCAGCGGGAGCCTACGAGCAGTACTTC | CSVLPAGAYEQYF
TRBJ1-6 | . | TRBV30 | TRBD1 | TGTGCCTGGACCCCGGGACAGGGGAATTCACCCCTCCACTTT | CAWTPGQGNSPLHF
TRBJ2-5 | . | TRBV7-9 | TRBD2 | TGTGCCAGCATCCAGGGACTAGAGGAGACCCAGTACTTC | CASIQGLEETQYF
TRBJ2-1 | once | TRBV4-2 | . | TGTGCCAGCAGCCAAGGCCCTAGCAAGAGCTCCTACAATGAGCAGTTCTTC | CASSQGPSKSSYNEQFF
TRBJ2-7 | . | TRBV11-3 | TRBD2 | TGTGCCAGCAGCTTAAGAGGGACCGGGACTAGCGGGAGCGAGTACGAGCAGTACTTC | CASSLRGTGTSGSEYEQYF
TRBJ2-5 | . | TRBV29-1 | . | TGCAGCGTTGTAGGACTCCAAGAGACCCAGTACTTC | CSVVGLQETQYF
TRBJ1-2 | . | TRBV28 | TRBD1 | TGTGCCAGCAGTCCGGGACAGGGTAGGAATAGCTACACCTTC | CASSPGQGRNSYTF
TRBJ1-2 | . | TRBV19 | . | TGTGCCAGTAGTATAGGAGCCAACTATGGCTACACCTTC | CASSIGANYGYTF
TRBJ2-2 | once | TRBV11-3 | . | TGTGCCAGCAGCTTCCGGGGCGCCGGGGAGCTGTTTTTT | CASSFRGAGELFF
TRBJ1-2 | . | TRBV9 | . | TGTGCCAGCAGCGTAGCTACCGGGACGGAGGTCTATGGCTACACCTTC | CASSVATGTEVYGYTF
TRBJ1-1 | . | TRBV7-9 | . | TGTGCCAGCAGCTTATTGGAGGGCGATGAAGCTTTCTTT | CASSLLEGDEAFF
TRBJ2-5 | . | TRBV5-6 | . | TGTGCCAGCAGCTTGGGACAGAGAGTGGGTGAGACCCAGTACTTC | CASSLGQRVGETQYF
TRBJ2-1 | . | TRBV2 | TRBD2 | TGTGCCAGCGGGGAGGGTTGGGATGAGCAGTTCTTC | CASGEGWDEQFF
TRBJ2-1 | . | TRBV11-2 | TRBD2 | TGTGCCAGCAGATTCGGACTAGCGGGAGACCCGCTCTCCTACAATGAGCAGTTCTTC | CASRFGLAGDPLSYNEQFF
TRBJ1-1 | few | TRBV7-9 | . | TGTGCCAGCAGCTTAATTGTTGGGTTGGACACTGAAGCTTTCTTT | CASSLIVGLDTEAFF
TRBJ2-3 | . | TRBV30 | . | TGTGCCTGGAGTGTACTTGGGAATACAGATACGCAGTATTTT | CAWSVLGNTDTQYF
TRBJ2-7 | . | TRBV11-2 | TRBD2 | TGTGCCAGCAGCCTCGGGGGGAGAGGCTACGAGCAGTACTTC | CASSLGGRGYEQYF
TRBJ2-7 | . | TRBV6-1 | TRBD2 | TGTGCCAGCAGTGAAGCAGTAGCGGGAGGCCCATACGAGCAGTACTTC | CASSEAVAGGPYEQYF